These 5 T cell receptor beta chains were all obtained from the same sample, sequenced in a study of CD8 T cells in ankylosing spondylitis. General study findings and limits: For ankylosing spondylitis blood, a TCR beta motif of about eight highly homologous variants appeared characteristic.

The antigens for these receptors are not known. TCRdb fed the 5' RACE reads into MiXCR, producing one record per CDR3 protein. The table has hundreds of thousands of distinct CDR3 sequences, approximately 20% seen once. Material for sequencing was blood, either unsorted or a sorted T cell fraction (not recorded which). The receptors derive from a male donor with ankylosing spondylitis.

In its sample, this clonotype was seen a few times. The rearrangement uses TRBV9 and TRBJ1-2, with D hard to call. In germline, CDR1 is SGDLS, CDR2 YYNGEE. The CDR3 covers 12 residues. V lost 6 bases and J 3 bases, leaving 9 bases between the germline ends. Written as DNA, the CDR3 is TGTGCCAGCACCGGCATCGACTATGGCTACACCTTC. Protein: CASTGIDYGYTF. Full variable domain (missing parts from reference TRBV9 and TRBJ1-2): DSGVTQTPKHLITATGQRVTLRCSPRSGDLSVYWYQQSLDQGLQFLIQYYNGEERAKGNILERFSAQQFPDLHSELNLSSLELGDSALYFCASTGIDYGYTFGSGTRLTVV.

This chain uses TRBV28 with TRBJ1-5; TRBD1 is a possible D gene (6 bases). There are 13 residues in the CDR3. CDR1 and CDR2 from the germline V gene are MDHEN and SYDVKM. Trimming left V 6 bases short and J 6 bases short, with 12 bases between. Here the CDR3 reads CASSFRGSQPQHF. CDR3 nucleotides: TGTGCCAGCAGCTTCAGGGGTTCTCAGCCCCAGCATTTT. Full variable domain (remainder filled in from reference TRBV28 and TRBJ1-5): DVKVTQSSRYLVKRTGEKVFLECVQDMDHENMFWYRQDPGLGLRLIYFSYDVKMKEKGDIPEGYSVSREKKERFSLILESASTNQTSMYLCASSFRGSQPQHFGDGTRLSIL.

The chain is built from TRBV12-3 or TRBV12-4 and TRBJ2-1, with no clear D. V gave up 4 bases and J gave up 10 bases, with 23 bases separating them. CDR3 size: 16 residues. CDR3 sequence: CASSSPAGLLIGEQFF. The CDR3 bases are TGTGCCAGCAGTTCCCCGGCAGGATTGTTAATAGGCGAGCAGTTCTTC.

This clonotype was observed a few times. This rearrangement joins TRBV2 to TRBJ1-1; no clear D. The V gene's germline CDR1 is SNHLY and CDR2 FYNNEI. The V and J ends lost 7 bases and 4 bases respectively, with 16 bases between them. CDR3 length equals 14 residues. CDR3 residues: CASIPQDELTEAFF. CDR3 DNA sequence: TGTGCCAGCATACCGCAGGACGAACTCACTGAAGCTTTCTTT.

The chain has TRBV7-3 and TRBJ2-3, with D perhaps given as TRBD1 or TRBD2 (5 bases each). Germline V gene sequence: CDR1 SGHTA, CDR2 FQGTGA. CDR3 length: 14 amino acids. V gave up 1 base and J gave up 2 bases, with 7 bases separating them. The CDR3 DNA sequence: TGTGCCAGCAGCTTAATGGGGGACACAGATACGCAGTATTTT. Protein product: CASSLMGDTDTQYF. Full variable domain (outside the CDR3, taken from reference TRBV7-3 and TRBJ2-3): GAGVSQTPSNKVTEKGKYVELRCDPISGHTALYWYRQSLGQGPEFLIYFQGTGAADDSGLPNDRFFAVRPEGSVSTLKIQRTERGDSAVYLCASSLMGDTDTQYFGPGTRLTVL.